The clone carrying this T cell receptor (beta chain) turned up a few times. The sample originates from a study of molecular identifiers for immune sequencing clone quantification. This CDR3 region has 16 residues. V was clipped by 0 bases and J by 1 base; unmatched bases: 4. Germline-derived CDR1 and CDR2 are LGHDT and YNNKEL (reference sequence). TCRdb re-analysed the PCR reads in MiXCR, keeping a single row per CDR3 protein. This sample has 400,000 to 600,000 distinct CDR3 sequences; roughly 26% occur once, and the top ten carry approximately 0.76%. V is TRBV3-1 and J is TRBJ2-3; 7 bases map to TRBD2. This TCR was recovered from a human donor in good health. Some libraries in this study had Jurkat cell RNA spiked in. Sequenced input: naive CD8+ T cells from blood, with Jurkat cell RNA spiked in. As to subset: FACS-sorted CD8+CD4-CCR7+CD45RA+ naive T cells. DNA of the CDR3: TGTGCCAGCAGCCAAGATGAACGGGAGGGCACAGATACGCAGTATTTT. This translates into CASSQDEREGTDTQYF.